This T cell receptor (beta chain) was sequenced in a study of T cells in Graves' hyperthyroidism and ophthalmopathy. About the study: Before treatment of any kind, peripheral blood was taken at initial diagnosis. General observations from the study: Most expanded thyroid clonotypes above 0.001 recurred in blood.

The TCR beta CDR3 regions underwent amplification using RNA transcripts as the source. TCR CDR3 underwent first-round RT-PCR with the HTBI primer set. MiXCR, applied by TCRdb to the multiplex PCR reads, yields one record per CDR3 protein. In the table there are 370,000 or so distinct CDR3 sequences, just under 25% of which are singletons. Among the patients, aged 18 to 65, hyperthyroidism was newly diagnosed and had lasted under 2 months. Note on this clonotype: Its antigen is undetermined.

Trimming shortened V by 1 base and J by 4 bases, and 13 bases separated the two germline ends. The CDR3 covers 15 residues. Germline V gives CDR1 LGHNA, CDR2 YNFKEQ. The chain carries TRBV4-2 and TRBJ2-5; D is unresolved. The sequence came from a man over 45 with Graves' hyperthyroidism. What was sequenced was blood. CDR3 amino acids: CASSQGGMVGETQYF. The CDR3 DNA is TGTGCCAGCAGCCAAGGTGGGATGGTCGGAGAGACCCAGTACTTC.